This TCR beta chain was obtained from a study of blood T cell repertoires in COVID-19 (TCRdb year 2020). About the full investigation: Samples from collaborators originated in the United States, Italy and Spain and spanned both the acute and convalescent phases of COVID-19. The prospective study material was composed of cDNA or gDNA derived from T cells, B-cell-depleted T cells, or PBMCs. The dataset comprised deeply sampled blood TCRbeta repertoires from subjects exposed to, actively infected with, or recovered from COVID-19. The repertoires were made available in a free public database intended to serve as a resource for research on the immune response to SARS-CoV-2. The samples were drawn from the first 160 participants of the ongoing ImmuneRACE study and from roughly 1,300 subjects provided by 6 global collaborators. The sample metadata nearly always contained a de-identified subject ID, COVID-19 status, age in years and sex. Where available, HLA class I and class II types were obtained from metadata supplied by the sample provider rather than from assay-based typing.

Study-wide findings and limitations: The amount of clinical and demographic metadata varied by source and participant and was provided uncurated.

Compared with germline, V lacks 4 bases and J lacks 2 bases; bases without a gene match: 2. CDR1 and CDR2 are drawn from the germline V gene (reference sequence): LGHDT, YNNKEL. The CDR3 runs 15 residues from the cysteine to the phenylalanine. Left in the record is the CDR3 DNA by itself, 45 bases read in frame from the first base. This clone has a handful of counts. The target of this receptor is not known. Base quality data are lacking; no much larger clone is found one base away. One collaborating source in Seattle enrolled patients while the patients were actively infected and followed the patients over time throughout the course of disease. The collaborating institutions used their own protocols to collect whole blood in K2EDTA tubes. Collaborator samples were shipped for TCRbeta analysis as frozen whole blood, isolated PBMCs, or DNA extracted from either sample type. The immunoSEQ Assay, a bias-controlled multiplex PCR, was used to amplify TCRbeta CDR3 regions from genomic DNA. The authors processed their data as follows. Within the assay, amplification of reference gene primers was used to estimate how many nucleated cells each sample contained. Sequence reads were collapsed and filtered to measure the absolute abundance of every unique TCRbeta CDR3 rearrangement. Productive Simpson clonality was computed per sample as the square root of Simpson's diversity index over productive rearrangements. TCRdb mirrors the immuneACCESS table, restricted to in-frame sequences. Some clones are absent from its copies; in checked studies, under half trace to an unresolved V gene, and the reason for the others is unknown. V and J calls and clone size are as listed in that table; D and trimming were resolved from the DNA. The sample table contains 250,000 to 300,000 clones; only one count was recorded for about nine tenths of them. 10% to 12% of the sample is held by the ten biggest clonotypes.

The V and J genes are TRBV3-1 (or the pseudogene TRBV3-2) and TRBJ2-2; 9 central nucleotides agree with TRBD2. The sequenced sample consisted of peripheral blood. This TCR came from a woman aged 25 to 39 with COVID-19, enrolled during active disease. The CDR3 protein: CASSLAGANTGELFF. The sequence in DNA is TGTGCCAGCAGCCTAGCGGGAGCCAACACCGGGGAGCTGTTTTTT.